The entry below describes one TCR beta chain. Its target is not known. Time point defined: newly diagnosed GD, antithyroid drugs for less than 3 months. TCR sequences were obtained from RNA taken from PBMCs. Graves' disease diagnosis was established per American Thyroid Association guidelines. Construction of TCR beta libraries relied on iRepertoire HTBI primers and on Arm-PCR targeting CDR3 regions. From the multiplex PCR reads, TCRdb called clonotypes with MiXCR, one entry per CDR3 protein. Found here are around 460,000 distinct CDR3 sequences, 14% of them singletons; the top ten hold approximately 19%. The sample originates from a study of regulatory T cells in long-lasting Graves disease. Study-wide points: A limited number of samples was an acknowledged limitation. Blood alone, not thyroid tissue, was studied.

Trimming cost V 3 bases and J 7 bases, with 10 bases left between them. This CDR3 has 12 residues. CDR1 and CDR2 (germline): SGHRS, YFSETQ. Separately, the same data were catalogued under a study of T cells in Graves' hyperthyroidism and ophthalmopathy. That source reports: Each patient was aged 18 to 65 and had newly diagnosed hyperthyroidism of under 2 months' duration.

The source of this sequence is a woman in her forties or fifties with Graves disease. This material consisted of peripheral blood mononuclear cells (PBMCs), taken at new diagnosis, from a patient treated with antithyroid drugs. J is TRBJ1-1 and V is TRBV5-1; tentatively, D is TRBD1 (5 bases). The DNA of the CDR3 is TGCGCCAGCAGCTCTGACAGATATGAAGCTTTCTTT. Protein: CASSSDRYEAFF.